This passage covers 18 T cell receptor beta chains from one sample sequenced in a study of cytomegalovirus exposure and HLA in healthy donors. A multiplex PCR was run with 60 Vbeta primers and 13 Jbeta primers. Some clones are missing from TCRdb's copy, which holds only in-frame ones; the method was immunoSEQ multiplex PCR. The sample holds more than 80,000 clones, about 80% seen once. The sequencing sample was made of PBMCs. These receptors were obtained from a female donor in good health and CMV-seropositive.

CDR3 in amino acids: CAISARGDEQFF. The DNA of the CDR3 is TGTGCCATCAGTGCCAGGGGGGATGAGCAGTTCTTC. The gene calls are TRBV10-3 and TRBJ2-1; D possibly corresponds to TRBD1 (7 bases). This CDR3 has 12 residues. Germline V CDR1 and CDR2: ENHRY, SYGVKD. V gave up 4 bases and J gave up 8 bases, with 9 bases separating them.

The chain couples TRBV6-5 to TRBJ2-7; D may be TRBD2 (6 bases). V dropped 2 bases and J dropped 5 bases, with 7 bases sitting between them. The CDR3 extends over 12 amino acids. Germline values: CDR1 MNHEY, CDR2 SVGAGI. DNA of the CDR3: TGTGCCAGCAGTTACCGGGGGAACGAGCAGTACTTC. This sequence encodes CASSYRGNEQYF.

The chain joins TRBV6-4 to TRBJ2-1; D is possibly TRBD2 (5 bases). This CDR3 spans 17 amino acids. V was cut by 7 bases and J by 9 bases, with 28 bases left in between. The germline gives CDR1 MRHNA, CDR2 SNTAGT. The CDR3 nucleotides are TGTGCCAGCATCCCAAAAAACCGGGATCGGGTGGTAGGTGAGCAGTTCTTC. It yields the protein CASIPKNRDRVVGEQFF.

This sequence joins TRBV30 and TRBJ1-1, with D perhaps matching TRBD1 (5 bases). This CDR3 has 13 amino acids. From germline, CDR1 is GTSNPN and CDR2 SVGIG (reference sequence). V lost 6 bases, J lost 6 bases, and 17 bases lay in between. CDR3 in amino acids: CACLGGPTAEAFF. The CDR3 DNA is TGTGCCTGCCTCGGGGGTCCTACCGCTGAAGCTTTCTTT. Complete variable domain (other parts from reference TRBV30 and TRBJ1-1): SQTIHQWPATLVQPVGSPLSLECTVEGTSNPNLYWYRQAAGRGLQLLFYSVGIGQISSEVPQNLSASRPQDRQFILSSKKLLLSDSGFYLCACLGGPTAEAFFGQGTRLTVV.

This clone was observed a single time. The chain couples TRBV5-6 to TRBJ2-7; D may be TRBD2 (6 bases). The V gene's germline CDR1 is SGHDT and CDR2 YYEEEE. The CDR3 sequence is 12 residues long. V lost 0 bases to trimming and J lost 6 bases, with 7 bases between them. CDR3 sequence reads: CASSLGRGEQYF. The CDR3 coding sequence is TGTGCCAGCAGCTTGGGGAGGGGCGAGCAGTACTTC.

The gene calls are TRBV7-2 and TRBJ2-7; 9 bases are a match to TRBD1. Germline V lookup: CDR1 SGHTA, CDR2 FQGNSA. Unmatched junction bases numbered 14, after V lost 1 base and J lost 7 bases. CDR3 length: 17 residues. The CDR3 sequence is CASSLGGLRDRVREQYF. Written as DNA, the CDR3 is TGTGCCAGCAGCTTAGGGGGACTAAGGGACAGGGTTAGGGAGCAGTACTTC.

The rearrangement uses TRBV12-5 and TRBJ1-1; 9 bases fit TRBD1. Germline values: CDR1 LGHNT, CDR2 FRNRAP. V trimming: 1 base; J trimming: 5 bases; junction bases outside the gene matches: 8. This CDR3 spans 16 amino acids. CDR3 DNA sequence: TGTGCTAGTGGTTTGGACAGGGGGCCCCCCGGGACTGAAGCTTTCTTT. Its protein is CASGLDRGPPGTEAFF. Using reference TRBV12-5 and TRBJ1-1 for the parts outside the CDR3, the full variable domain is DARVTQTPRHKVTEMGQEVTMRCQPILGHNTVFWYRQTMMQGLELLAYFRNRAPLDDSGMPKDRFSAEMPDATLATLKIQPSEPRDSAVYFCASGLDRGPPGTEAFFGQGTRLTVV.

The V and J genes are TRBV5-4 and TRBJ1-1; D remains unclear. The CDR3 loop spans 14 amino acids. V shed 2 bases and J shed 1 base, with 9 bases lying between them. The V gene's germline CDR1 is SGHNT and CDR2 YYREEE (reference sequence). CDR3: CASSFGLTNTEAFF. The CDR3 DNA reads as TGTGCCAGCAGCTTTGGACTTACGAACACTGAAGCTTTCTTT.

The V and J genes are TRBV6-1 and TRBJ2-5; D is undetermined. This CDR3 has 13 residues. V lost 6 bases to trimming and J lost 1 base, with 9 bases between them. Germline V CDR1 and CDR2: MNHNS, SASEGT. The CDR3, as DNA: TGTGCCAGCAGGGGCAACACCCAAGAGACCCAGTACTTC. It encodes CASRGNTQETQYF.

Note on this clone: An end of the junction does not agree with germline; a read error may underlie this. The rearrangement links TRBV6-7 to TRBJ1-2, with TRBD1 matching over 11 bases. TRBV6-7 qualifies as an ORF whose function is uncertain. The CDR3 length is 11 residues. As DNA, the CDR3 is TGCACCGGGACAGGGGGATATGGCTACACCTTC. As protein: CTGTGGYGYTF.

The chain combines TRBV12-5 with TRBJ2-5; perhaps TRBD1 as D (5 bases). The V end was cut by 4 bases, the J end by 0 bases, with 12 bases between. This CDR3 is 15 amino acids long. In germline, CDR1 is LGHNT, CDR2 FRNRAP. The CDR3 region is CASGSTRQYQETQYF. Written as DNA, the CDR3 is TGTGCTAGTGGTTCGACTCGACAGTACCAAGAGACCCAGTACTTC.

V gene TRBV6-1 combines with J gene TRBJ2-2; 7 bases fit TRBD2. Germline trimming cut 1 base from V and 4 bases from J; bases unmatched to any gene: 12. This CDR3 region has 18 residues. CDR1 is MNHNS and CDR2 is SASEGT in the germline V gene. Here the CDR3 DNA reads TGTGCCAGCAGTGAAGAAGGTGGCGGCGGGAGATCCACCGGGGAGCTGTTTTTT. It encodes CASSEEGGGGRSTGELFF.

The V gene is TRBV5-4, the J gene TRBJ2-2; TRBD1 aligns across 9 bases. The CDR3 extends over 16 amino acids. The germline V gene encodes CDR1 SGHNT and CDR2 YYREEE (reference sequence). The V segment lost 4 bases and the J segment 0 bases; nucleotides outside the gene matches: 4. The CDR3 DNA reads as TGTGCCAGCAGCATTCGGACAGGGGCGAACACCGGGGAGCTGTTTTTT. The encoded protein is CASSIRTGANTGELFF.

The chain has TRBV23-1 and TRBJ1-6; TRBD1 might be the D (5 bases). TRBV23-1 counts as an open reading frame of uncertain function. The CDR3 loop spans 14 amino acids. V was shortened by 2 bases and J by 7 bases, with 9 bases between the two germline ends. In DNA, the CDR3 is TGCGCCAGCAGTCAAATCAAGGGGAATTCACCCCTCCACTTT. Protein product: CASSQIKGNSPLHF.

The chain joins TRBV2 to TRBJ2-7, with TRBD2 identical over 9 bases. The CDR3 is 15 residues long. Germline V gene data show CDR1 as SNHLY and CDR2 as FYNNEI. V was pared by 2 bases and J by 1 base, with 3 bases of the junction left unmatched. The CDR3 sequence is CASSESLAGSYEQYF. The CDR3 nucleotides are TGTGCCAGCAGTGAAAGCCTAGCGGGGTCCTACGAGCAGTACTTC.

The CDR3 DNA reads TGTGCCAGCAGTCCTCAACCAACAGGAACTGAGCAGTTCTTC. It translates to CASSPQPTGTEQFF. The rearrangement links TRBV6-5 to TRBJ2-1; perhaps TRBD1 as D (5 bases). In germline, CDR1 is MNHEY, CDR2 SVGAGI. The V end lost 5 bases, the J end lost 9 bases, and 17 bases lay between the germline ends. The CDR3 has 14 amino acids.

In DNA form, the CDR3 reads TGTGCCAGCAGAAACCGGGACAGCCACCGCTATGGCTACACCTTC. Translated: CASRNRDSHRYGYTF. The genes are TRBV6-5 and TRBJ1-2; 7 bases agree with TRBD1. This CDR3 has 15 residues. Trimming at V came to 6 bases and at J to 4 bases, leaving 11 bases not matched to a gene. CDR1 MNHEY and CDR2 SVGAGI come from the germline V gene.

This clone was seen only a few times. The CDR3 DNA is TGTGCCAGCGGCAGGGGCACAGATACGCAGTATTTT. Translated, it gives CASGRGTDTQYF. This chain links TRBV2 with TRBJ2-3, with a tentative D call TRBD1 (5 bases). CDR1 and CDR2 (germline): SNHLY, FYNNEI. This CDR3 has 12 residues. Trimming stripped 8 bases from V and 1 base from J, with 7 bases between.